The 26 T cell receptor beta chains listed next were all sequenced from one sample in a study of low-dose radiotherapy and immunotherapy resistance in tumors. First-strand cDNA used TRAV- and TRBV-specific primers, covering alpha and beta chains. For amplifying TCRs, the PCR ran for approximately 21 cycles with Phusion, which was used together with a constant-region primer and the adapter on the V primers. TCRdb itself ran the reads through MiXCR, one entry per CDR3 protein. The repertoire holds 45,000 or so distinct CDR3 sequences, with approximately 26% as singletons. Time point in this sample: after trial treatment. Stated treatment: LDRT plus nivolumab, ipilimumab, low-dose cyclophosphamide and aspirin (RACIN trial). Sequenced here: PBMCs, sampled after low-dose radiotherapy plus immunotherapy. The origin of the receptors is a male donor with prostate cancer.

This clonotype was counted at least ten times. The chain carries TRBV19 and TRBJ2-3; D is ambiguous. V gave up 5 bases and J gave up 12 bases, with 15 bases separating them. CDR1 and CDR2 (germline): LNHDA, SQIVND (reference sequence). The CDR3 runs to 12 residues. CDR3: CASSESLTIQYF. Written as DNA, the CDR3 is TGTGCCAGTAGTGAGAGCCTAACCATTCAGTATTTT. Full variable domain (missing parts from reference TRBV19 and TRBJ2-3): DGGITQSPKYLFRKEGQNVTLSCEQNLNHDAMYWYRQDPGQGLRLIYYSQIVNDFQKGDIAEGYSVSREKKESFPLTVTSAQKNPTAFYLCASSESLTIQYFGPGTRLTVL.

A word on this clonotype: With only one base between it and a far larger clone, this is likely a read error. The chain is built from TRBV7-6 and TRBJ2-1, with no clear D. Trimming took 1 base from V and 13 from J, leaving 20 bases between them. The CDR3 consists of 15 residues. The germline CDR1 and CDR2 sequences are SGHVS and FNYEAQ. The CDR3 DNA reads TGTGCCAGCAGCTTAGTCCGGGCGAAACAAGAGACCCAGTTCTTC. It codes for CASSLVRAKQETQFF.

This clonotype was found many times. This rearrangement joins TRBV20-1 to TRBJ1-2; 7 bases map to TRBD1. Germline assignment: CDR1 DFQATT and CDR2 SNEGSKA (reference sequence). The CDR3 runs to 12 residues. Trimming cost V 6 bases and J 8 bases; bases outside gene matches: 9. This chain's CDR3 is CSAPGQAGGYTF. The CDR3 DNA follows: TGCAGTGCCCCAGGACAGGCTGGAGGCTACACCTTC.

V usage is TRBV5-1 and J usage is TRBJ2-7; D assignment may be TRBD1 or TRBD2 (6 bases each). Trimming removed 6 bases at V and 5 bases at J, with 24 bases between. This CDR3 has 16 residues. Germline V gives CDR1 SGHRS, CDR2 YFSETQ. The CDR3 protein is CASNLGGGSSYNEQYF. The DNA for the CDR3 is TGCGCCAGCAACTTAGGAGGGGGGAGCTCCTACAACGAGCAGTACTTC.

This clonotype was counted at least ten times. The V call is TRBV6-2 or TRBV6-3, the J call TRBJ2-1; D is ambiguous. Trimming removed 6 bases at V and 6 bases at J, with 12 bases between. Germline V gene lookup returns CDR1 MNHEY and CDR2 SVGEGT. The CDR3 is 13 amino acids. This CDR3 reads CASSSAGGNEQFF. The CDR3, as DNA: TGTGCCAGCAGCTCCGCCGGCGGCAATGAGCAGTTCTTC.

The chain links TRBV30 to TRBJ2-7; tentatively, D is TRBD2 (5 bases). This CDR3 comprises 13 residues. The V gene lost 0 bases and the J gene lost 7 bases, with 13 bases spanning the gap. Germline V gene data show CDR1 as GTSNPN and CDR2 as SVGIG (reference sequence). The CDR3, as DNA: TGTGCCTGGAGTGTAGCCGCGGGTGGAGAGCAGTACTTC. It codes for CAWSVAAGGEQYF.

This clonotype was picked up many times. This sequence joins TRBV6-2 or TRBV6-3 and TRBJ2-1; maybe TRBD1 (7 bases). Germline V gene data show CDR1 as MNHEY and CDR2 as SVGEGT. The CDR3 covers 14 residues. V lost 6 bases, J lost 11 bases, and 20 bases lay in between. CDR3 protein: CASSLVGGQKKQFF. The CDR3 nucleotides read TGTGCCAGCAGCCTGGTGGGGGGACAGAAGAAGCAGTTCTTC.

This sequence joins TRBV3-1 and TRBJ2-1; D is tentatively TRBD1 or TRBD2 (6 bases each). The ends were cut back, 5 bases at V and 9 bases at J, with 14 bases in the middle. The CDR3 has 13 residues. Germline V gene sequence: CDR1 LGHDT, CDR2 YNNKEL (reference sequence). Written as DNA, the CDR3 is TGTGCCAGCAGCGCCCTGAGGGGGGCTGAGCAGTTCTTC. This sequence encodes CASSALRGAEQFF.

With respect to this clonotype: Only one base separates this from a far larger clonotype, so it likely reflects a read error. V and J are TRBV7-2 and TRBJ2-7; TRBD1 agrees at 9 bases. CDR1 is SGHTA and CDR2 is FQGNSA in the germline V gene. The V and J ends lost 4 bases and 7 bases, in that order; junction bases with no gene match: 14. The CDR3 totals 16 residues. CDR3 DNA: TGTGCCAGCAGCTCCTTGGACAGGGGTATCTACAATGAGCAGTACTTC. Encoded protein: CASSSLDRGIYNEQYF.

The CDR3 sequence: CASTPQIGAGELFF. The CDR3 DNA is TGTGCCAGCACGCCCCAAATCGGGGCCGGGGAGCTGTTTTTT. The chain recombines TRBV28 with TRBJ2-2; TRBD2 is a possible D gene (5 bases). V was trimmed by 7 bases and J by 6 bases, leaving 15 bases between them. CDR1 MDHEN and CDR2 SYDVKM come from the germline V gene. The CDR3 runs 14 residues.

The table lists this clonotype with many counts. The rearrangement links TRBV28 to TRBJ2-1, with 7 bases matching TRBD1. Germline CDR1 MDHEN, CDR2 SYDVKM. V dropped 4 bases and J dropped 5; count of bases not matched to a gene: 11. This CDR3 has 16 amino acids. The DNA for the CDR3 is TGTGCCAGCAGTTCCAACGACAGGGTACTTAACAATGAGCAGTTCTTC. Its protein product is CASSSNDRVLNNEQFF. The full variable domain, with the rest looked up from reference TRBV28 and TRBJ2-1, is DVKVTQSSRYLVKRTGEKVFLECVQDMDHENMFWYRQDPGLGLRLIYFSYDVKMKEKGDIPEGYSVSREKKERFSLILESASTNQTSMYLCASSSNDRVLNNEQFFGPGTRLTVL.

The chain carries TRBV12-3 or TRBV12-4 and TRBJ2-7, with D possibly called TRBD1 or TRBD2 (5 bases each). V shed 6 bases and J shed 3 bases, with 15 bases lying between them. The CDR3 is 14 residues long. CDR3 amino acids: CASRSGRLNYEQYF. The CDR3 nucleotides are TGTGCCAGCAGGTCGGGACGGTTAAACTACGAGCAGTACTTC.

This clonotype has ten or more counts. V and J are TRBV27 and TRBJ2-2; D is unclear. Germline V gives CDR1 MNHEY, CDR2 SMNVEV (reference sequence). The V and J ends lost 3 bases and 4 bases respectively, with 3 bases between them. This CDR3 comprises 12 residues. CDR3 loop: CASSLGTGELFF. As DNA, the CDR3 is TGTGCCAGCAGTTTGGGCACCGGGGAGCTGTTTTTT.

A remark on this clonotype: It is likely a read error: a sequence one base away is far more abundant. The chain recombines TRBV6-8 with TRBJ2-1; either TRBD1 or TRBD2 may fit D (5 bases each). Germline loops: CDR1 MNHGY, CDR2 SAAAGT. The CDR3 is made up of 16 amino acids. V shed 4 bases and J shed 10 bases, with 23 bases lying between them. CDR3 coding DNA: TGTGCCAGCAGTTCACGGGGCCACGTGAGCTCCTACGAGCAGTTCTTC. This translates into CASSSRGHVSSYEQFF.

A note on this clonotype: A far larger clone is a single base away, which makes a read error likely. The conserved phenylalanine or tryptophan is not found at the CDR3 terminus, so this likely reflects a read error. CDR3 coding DNA: TGCGCCAGCGGACAGGGAACAACCTACGAGCAGTACATC. Translated, it gives CASGQGTTYEQYI. The chain links TRBV5-8 to TRBJ2-7, with TRBD1 identical over 8 bases. The V gene's germline CDR1 is SGHTS and CDR2 YDEGEE. The CDR3 spans 13 residues.

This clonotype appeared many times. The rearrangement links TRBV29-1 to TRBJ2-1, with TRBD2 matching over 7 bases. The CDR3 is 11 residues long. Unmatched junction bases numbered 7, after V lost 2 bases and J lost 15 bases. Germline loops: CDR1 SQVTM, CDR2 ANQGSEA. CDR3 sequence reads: CSVETAGLVFF. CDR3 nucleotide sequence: TGCAGCGTTGAAACAGCGGGATTGGTGTTCTTC.

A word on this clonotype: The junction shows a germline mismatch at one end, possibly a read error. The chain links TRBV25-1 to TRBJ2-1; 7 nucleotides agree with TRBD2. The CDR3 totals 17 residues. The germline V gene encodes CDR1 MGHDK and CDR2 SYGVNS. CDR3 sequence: CASSRGARGSSYNEQSF. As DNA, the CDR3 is TGTGCCAGCAGCCGAGGGGCCCGCGGGAGTTCCTACAATGAGCAGTCCTTC.

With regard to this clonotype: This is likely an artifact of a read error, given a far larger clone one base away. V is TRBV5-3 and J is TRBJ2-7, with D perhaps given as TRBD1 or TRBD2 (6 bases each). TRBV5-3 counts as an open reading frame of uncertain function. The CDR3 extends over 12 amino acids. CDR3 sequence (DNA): TGTGCCAGCAGCACCTGGGGGGCTAGCCCCAACGTC. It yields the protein CASSTWGASPNV.

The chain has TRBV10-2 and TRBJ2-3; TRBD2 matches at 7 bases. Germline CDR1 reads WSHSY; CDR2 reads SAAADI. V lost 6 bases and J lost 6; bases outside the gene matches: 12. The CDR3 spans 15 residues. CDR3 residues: CASSPPTAGVDTQYF. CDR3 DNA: TGCGCCAGCAGCCCTCCTACGGCGGGGGTGGATACGCAGTATTTT.

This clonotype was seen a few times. The CDR3: CASSPVGPYEQYF. As DNA, the CDR3 is TGTGCCAGCAGTCCCGTCGGGCCGTACGAGCAGTACTTC. This chain connects TRBV2 to TRBJ2-7; D is unresolved. V lost 5 bases to trimming and J lost 4 bases, with 12 bases between them. There are 13 residues in the CDR3. Germline lookup yields CDR1 SNHLY and CDR2 FYNNEI. The full variable domain, in which reference TRBV2 and TRBJ2-7 provide the parts outside the CDR3, is EPEVTQTPSHQVTQMGQEVILRCVPISNHLYFYWYRQILGQKVEFLVSFYNNEISEKSEIFDDQFSVERPDGSNFTLKIRSTKLEDSAMYFCASSPVGPYEQYFGPGTRLTVT.

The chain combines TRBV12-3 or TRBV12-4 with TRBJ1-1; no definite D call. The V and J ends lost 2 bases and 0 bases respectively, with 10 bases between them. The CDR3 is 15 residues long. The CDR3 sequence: CASSLRRAVNTEAFF. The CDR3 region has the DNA TGTGCCAGCAGTTTAAGGCGAGCCGTGAACACTGAAGCTTTCTTT.

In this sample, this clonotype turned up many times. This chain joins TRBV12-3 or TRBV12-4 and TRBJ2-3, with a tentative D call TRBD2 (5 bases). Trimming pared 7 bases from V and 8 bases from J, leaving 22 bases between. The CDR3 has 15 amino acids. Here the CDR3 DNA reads TGTGCCAGCACCCCGGGCGGGCAGGAAAGGGCTACGCAGTATTTT. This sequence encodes CASTPGGQERATQYF.

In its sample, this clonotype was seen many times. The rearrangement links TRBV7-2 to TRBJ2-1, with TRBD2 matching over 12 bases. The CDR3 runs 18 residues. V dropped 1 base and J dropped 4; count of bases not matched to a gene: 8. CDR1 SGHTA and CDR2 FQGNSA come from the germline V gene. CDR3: CASSLGLAGGPRYNEQFF. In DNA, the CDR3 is TGTGCCAGCAGCTTAGGGCTAGCGGGAGGGCCGCGGTACAATGAGCAGTTCTTC.

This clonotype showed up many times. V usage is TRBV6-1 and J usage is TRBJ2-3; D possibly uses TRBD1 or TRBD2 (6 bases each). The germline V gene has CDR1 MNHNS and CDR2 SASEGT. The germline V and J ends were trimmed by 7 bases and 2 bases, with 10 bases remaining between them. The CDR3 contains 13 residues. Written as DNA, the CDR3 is TGTGCCAGCACAGGGGAGGCCACAGATACGCAGTATTTT. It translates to CASTGEATDTQYF.

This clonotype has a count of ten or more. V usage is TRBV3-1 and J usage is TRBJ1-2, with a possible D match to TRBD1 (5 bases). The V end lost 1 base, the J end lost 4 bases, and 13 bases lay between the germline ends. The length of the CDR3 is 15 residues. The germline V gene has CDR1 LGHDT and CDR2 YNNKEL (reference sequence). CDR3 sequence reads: CASSQVRPGPYGYTF. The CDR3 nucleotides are TGTGCCAGCAGCCAAGTGAGGCCGGGACCCTATGGCTACACCTTC.

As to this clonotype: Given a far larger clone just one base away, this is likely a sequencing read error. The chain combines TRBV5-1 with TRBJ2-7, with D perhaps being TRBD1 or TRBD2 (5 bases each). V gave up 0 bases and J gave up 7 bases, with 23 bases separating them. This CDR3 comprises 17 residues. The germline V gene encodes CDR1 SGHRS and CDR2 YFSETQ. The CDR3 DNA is TGCGCCAGCAGCTTGGGGGTGAAGGGGAGCTCCTACAATGAGCAGTACTTC. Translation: CASSLGVKGSSYNEQYF.